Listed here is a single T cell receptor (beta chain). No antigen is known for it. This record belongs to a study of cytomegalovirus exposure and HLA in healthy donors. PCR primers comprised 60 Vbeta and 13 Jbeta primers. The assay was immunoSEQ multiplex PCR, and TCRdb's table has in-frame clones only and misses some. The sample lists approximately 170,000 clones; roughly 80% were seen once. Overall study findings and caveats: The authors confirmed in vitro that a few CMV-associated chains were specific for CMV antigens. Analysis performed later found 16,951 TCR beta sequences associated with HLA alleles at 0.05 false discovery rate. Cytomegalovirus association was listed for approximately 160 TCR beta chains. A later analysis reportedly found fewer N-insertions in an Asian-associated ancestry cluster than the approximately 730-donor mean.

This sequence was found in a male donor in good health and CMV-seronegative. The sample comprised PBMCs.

The DNA for the CDR3 is TGTGCCAGCAGTGAAGCTGGGGGCTCAGATACGCAGTATTTT. This encodes CASSEAGGSDTQYF. The chain recombines TRBV6-1 with TRBJ2-3, with D possibly being TRBD1 (6 bases). CDR3 length: 14 residues. Per germline, CDR1 MNHNS and CDR2 SASEGT. V was clipped by 0 bases and J by 4 bases, with 8 bases between them.